Each of the 24 T cell receptor beta chains below was sequenced from the same sample in a study of T cells in Graves' hyperthyroidism and ophthalmopathy (dated by TCRdb to about 2019). The library was made by multiplex PCR. Sequencing instrument: Illumina HiSeq 2000. The TCR beta CDR3 regions were amplified from RNA transcripts. The first round of RT-PCR for the TCR CDR3 was performed with the HTBI primer set and the Qiagen OneStep RT-PCR kit. TCRdb cleaned the public reads at Q25 with fastp, built clones with MiXCR and kept in-frame beta chains. Duplicate CDR3 protein sequences are folded into a single record with the most common DNA and genes. The sample table lists about 380,000 distinct CDR3 sequences, roughly 18% of them with a count of one. Over 35% of the sample comes from the top ten. Sequenced input: blood. These receptors originate from a man aged 18 to 30 with Graves' ophthalmopathy.

This clonotype appeared many times. The chain uses TRBV11-2 and TRBJ2-7; no definite D call. The germline V and J ends were trimmed by 4 bases and 3 bases, with 10 bases remaining between them. There are 13 residues in the CDR3. The V gene's germline CDR1 is SGHAT and CDR2 FQNNGV. The CDR3 DNA sequence: TGTGCCAGCAGCTCCGATTACCTCTACGAGCAGTACTTC. Its protein is CASSSDYLYEQYF.

This clonotype has ten or more counts. V gene TRBV20-1 combines with J gene TRBJ2-7; possibly TRBD2 for D (5 bases). CDR3 size: 14 residues. V dropped 1 base and J dropped 9 bases, with 19 bases sitting between them. Germline-derived CDR1 and CDR2 are DFQATT and SNEGSKA (reference sequence). The CDR3 nucleotides are TGCAGTGCTAGAGCCCCGGACTCCTTCGGCGGGCAGTACTTC. Translation: CSARAPDSFGGQYF.

CDR3 protein: CASRTGSYGYTF. CDR3 nucleotide sequence: TGTGCCAGCCGGACAGGTTCCTATGGCTACACCTTC. This chain connects TRBV19 to TRBJ1-2; 7 bases are shared with TRBD1. This CDR3 contains 12 residues. The V gene's germline CDR1 is LNHDA and CDR2 SQIVND (reference sequence). The J segment lost 4 bases and the V segment lost 9 bases, leaving 5 bases of the junction unmatched.

Regarding this clonotype: One end of the junction varies from germline; a read error may be responsible. The chain combines TRBV15 with TRBJ2-5, with no clear D. The germline gives CDR1 LNHNV, CDR2 YYDKDF (reference sequence). The CDR3 has 16 residues. CDR3 protein: CVTSRDLDGYQETQYF. The DNA for the CDR3 is TGTGTCACCAGCAGAGACCTGGACGGGTACCAAGAGACCCAGTACTTC.

J is TRBJ2-3 and V is TRBV20-1, with 11 bases that match TRBD2. Germline loops: CDR1 DFQATT, CDR2 SNEGSKA (reference sequence). J lost 2 bases, V lost 6 bases, and 16 bases had no gene match. The CDR3 is 18 residues long. CDR3 protein: CSAPPGASGGIFTDTQYF. The CDR3, as DNA: TGCAGTGCCCCCCCGGGGGCTAGCGGGGGGATATTCACAGATACGCAGTATTTT.

This chain uses TRBV9 with TRBJ1-4, with 8 positions matching TRBD1. V shed 4 bases, J shed 10 bases, and the junction held 6 bases outside the gene matches. Germline CDR1 SGDLS, CDR2 YYNGEE. CDR3 length equals 13 residues. The CDR3 loop reads CASSTGQGGKLFF. The DNA for the CDR3 is TGTGCCAGCAGCACAGGACAGGGCGGAAAACTGTTTTTT.

The genes are TRBV9 and TRBJ2-5; 9 nucleotides align to TRBD1. Germline V gene sequence: CDR1 SGDLS, CDR2 YYNGEE. The CDR3 is 17 residues long. V shed 1 base, J shed 2 bases, and the junction held 9 bases outside the gene matches. Here the CDR3 reads CASSVFSGQGDQETQYF. DNA for the CDR3: TGTGCCAGCAGCGTATTTTCGGGACAGGGCGATCAAGAGACCCAGTACTTC. The full variable domain, completed using reference TRBV9 and TRBJ2-5, is DSGVTQTPKHLITATGQRVTLRCSPRSGDLSVYWYQQSLDQGLQFLIQYYNGEERAKGNILERFSAQQFPDLHSELNLSSLELGDSALYFCASSVFSGQGDQETQYFGPGTRLLVL.

This clonotype was detected ten times or more. The rearrangement uses TRBV6-2 or TRBV6-3 and TRBJ1-1; D is unresolved. There are 13 residues in the CDR3. V was trimmed by 2 bases and J by 0 bases, leaving 4 bases between them. The V gene's germline CDR1 is MNHEY and CDR2 SVGEGT. The CDR3 coding sequence is TGTGCCAGCAGTTACAGCGTGAACACTGAAGCTTTCTTT. This encodes CASSYSVNTEAFF.

This clonotype was observed many times. The chain employs TRBV3-1 and TRBJ2-7; the match to TRBD1 covers 10 bases. The trim removed 2 bases at V and 3 bases at J, leaving 7 bases unmatched. The V gene's germline CDR1 is LGHDT and CDR2 YNNKEL (reference sequence). The CDR3 runs to 16 residues. CDR3 loop: CASSQFPGQGHYEQYF. CDR3 DNA sequence: TGTGCCAGCAGCCAATTCCCGGGACAGGGGCACTACGAGCAGTACTTC.

The genes are TRBV6-1 and TRBJ2-5, with 11 bases aligning to TRBD2. The V and J ends lost 2 bases and 0 bases, in that order; junction bases with no gene match: 20. Germline CDR1 is MNHNS and CDR2 is SASEGT. The CDR3 is 22 amino acids. The CDR3: CASSEHHQFHSGGASYQETQYF. The CDR3 DNA reads TGTGCCAGCAGTGAACACCACCAATTCCATAGCGGGGGGGCCTCGTACCAAGAGACCCAGTACTTC.

The chain links TRBV7-8 to TRBJ2-3; TRBD2 aligns across 7 bases. Trimming cost V 0 bases and J 4 bases; bases outside gene matches: 7. Germline V gene lookup returns CDR1 SGHVS and CDR2 FQNEAQ. The CDR3 runs to 16 residues. The CDR3 region has the DNA TGTGCCAGCAGCTTAGCAAGTTTAGCGGGTGCAGATACGCAGTATTTT. As protein: CASSLASLAGADTQYF.

This chain uses TRBV10-3 with TRBJ1-6; possibly TRBD1 for D (5 bases). Germline V gives CDR1 ENHRY, CDR2 SYGVKD. The ends were cut back, 4 bases at V and 9 bases at J, with 10 bases in the middle. This CDR3 region has 13 residues. The CDR3 DNA reads TGTGCCATCAGTGGGGGCACCTCTTCACCCCTCCACTTT. The encoded protein is CAISGGTSSPLHF.

A note on this clonotype: A read error is possible here, since a much larger clone lies one base away. V is TRBV29-1 and J is TRBJ1-2; 8 bases map to TRBD1. V shed 7 bases and J 4 bases; nucleotides not matched to a gene: 14. The CDR3 totals 15 residues. Germline V gene lookup returns CDR1 SQVTM and CDR2 ANQGSEA. CDR3 amino acids: CSAEVRGLGLYGYTF. CDR3 nucleotide sequence: TGCAGCGCAGAAGTCAGGGGGCTCGGGCTCTATGGCTACACCTTC.

V is TRBV3-1 and J is TRBJ1-1; a possible D gene is TRBD1 (5 bases). The CDR3 spans 13 residues. The germline V gene encodes CDR1 LGHDT and CDR2 YNNKEL (reference sequence). Trimming shortened V by 3 bases and J by 3 bases, and 8 bases separated the two germline ends. The CDR3 region is CASSHRRDTEAFF. CDR3 DNA: TGTGCCAGCAGCCACCGCAGGGACACTGAAGCTTTCTTT. The variable domain in full, completed from reference TRBV3-1 and TRBJ1-1, reads DTAVSQTPKYLVTQMGNDKSIKCEQNLGHDTMYWYKQDSKKFLKIMFSYNNKELIINETVPNRFSPKSPDKAHLNLHINSLELGDSAVYFCASSHRRDTEAFFGQGTRLTVV.

This clonotype occurred many times. The rearrangement links TRBV5-6 to TRBJ1-5, with D hard to call. The CDR3 contains 14 residues. Trimming pared 1 base from V and 6 bases from J, leaving 11 bases between. Germline V gene sequence: CDR1 SGHDT, CDR2 YYEEEE. The CDR3 nucleotides are TGTGCCAGCAGCTTGAATAGCCCAGGTCAGCCCCAGCATTTT. Translated, it gives CASSLNSPGQPQHF.

The rearrangement joins TRBV7-2 to TRBJ2-7; TRBD1 matches 10 bases. The CDR3 loop spans 14 amino acids. The ends lost 6 bases at V and 3 bases at J; junction bases unmatched: 5. Germline V gene lookup returns CDR1 SGHTA and CDR2 FQGNSA. CDR3 sequence reads: CASRTGTGVYEQYF. The CDR3 bases are TGTGCCAGCAGAACCGGGACAGGGGTCTACGAGCAGTACTTC.

The sample holds a few counts of this clonotype. The chain has TRBV5-8 and TRBJ2-6; D is possibly TRBD1 or TRBD2 (5 bases each). This CDR3 has 15 amino acids. CDR1 and CDR2 from the germline V gene are SGHTS and YDEGEE. The ends were cut back, 4 bases at V and 0 bases at J, with 8 bases in the middle. The CDR3 loop reads CASSRDGSGANVLTF. For the CDR3, the DNA is TGTGCCAGCAGCCGGGACGGCTCTGGGGCCAACGTCCTGACTTTC.

This clonotype turned up a few times. J is TRBJ2-6 and V is TRBV12-3 or TRBV12-4; D is unclear. This CDR3 has 14 amino acids. V dropped 7 bases and J dropped 1 base, with 8 bases sitting between them. The CDR3 spells CASIPASGANVLTF. DNA of the CDR3: TGTGCCAGCATCCCAGCTTCTGGGGCCAACGTCCTGACTTTC.

In this sample, this clonotype turned up a few times. V gene TRBV7-9 combines with J gene TRBJ2-1; D may correspond to TRBD1 or TRBD2 (6 bases each). Trimming removed 6 bases from V and 4 bases from J, with 19 bases in between. This CDR3 is 16 amino acids long. From germline, CDR1 is SEHNR and CDR2 FQNEAQ (reference sequence). The CDR3 protein is CASREGSGGSYNEQFF. The CDR3 DNA reads as TGTGCCAGCAGAGAGGGGTCCGGGGGCTCTTACAATGAGCAGTTCTTC.

This chain connects TRBV3-1 to TRBJ2-3; D is ambiguous. With 5 bases removed from V and 1 base from J, the gap between germline ends came to 19 bases. CDR1 and CDR2 (germline): LGHDT, YNNKEL (reference sequence). The length of the CDR3 is 17 residues. In DNA, the CDR3 is TGTGCCAGCAGCTGGCTGGCAGCTCCGAAGGGCACAGATACGCAGTATTTT. Amino acids: CASSWLAAPKGTDTQYF.

This clonotype was counted at least ten times. This sequence joins TRBV7-3 and TRBJ2-3; 13 bases map to TRBD2. The trim removed 5 bases at V and 0 bases at J, leaving 8 bases unmatched. Germline-derived CDR1 and CDR2 are SGHTA and FQGTGA. The length of the CDR3 is 18 residues. CDR3 amino acids: CASSPQGLAGPSTDTQYF. The CDR3 DNA sequence: TGTGCCAGCAGCCCCCAGGGACTAGCGGGGCCCAGCACAGATACGCAGTATTTT.

The sample holds a few counts of this clonotype. The chain uses TRBV7-9 and TRBJ2-1; the D call may be TRBD1 or TRBD2 (6 bases each). Germline lookup yields CDR1 SEHNR and CDR2 FQNEAQ (reference sequence). Trimming pared 5 bases from V and 6 bases from J, leaving 8 bases between. The CDR3 runs 12 residues. Here the CDR3 reads CASSPGANEQFF. The CDR3 DNA reads as TGTGCCAGCAGCCCGGGGGCCAATGAGCAGTTCTTC.

This clonotype was counted only a few times. The CDR3 DNA reads TGTGCCACCAGTGATTATAACAGGGATCAGCCCCAGCATTTT. This codes for CATSDYNRDQPQHF. The V and J genes are TRBV24-1 and TRBJ1-5, with D possibly matching TRBD1 (6 bases). Germline values: CDR1 KGHDR, CDR2 SFDVKD. V lost 2 bases and J lost 5, with 9 bases in between. The CDR3 has 14 residues.

The table lists this clonotype with a few counts. The J gene is TRBJ1-3, the V gene TRBV2; D ambiguous. CDR1 SNHLY and CDR2 FYNNEI come from the germline V gene. V lost 2 bases and J lost 1, with 6 bases in between. This CDR3 is built from 14 residues. CDR3 DNA sequence: TGTGCCAGCAGTGAACGACCGTCTGGAAACACCATATATTTT. Its protein product is CASSERPSGNTIYF.